The rows below give T cell receptor beta chains drawn from one sample of a study of shared clonotypes between healthy human individuals. TCRdb's copy holds only in-frame clones and misses some; the assay was immunoSEQ multiplex PCR. The sample records some 2,000,000 clones, approximately 94% being singletons. Sequences were obtained from naive CD4+ T cells sorted from blood. The origin of the receptors is a man younger than 30 in good health. CDR3s leave out the opening cysteine and the closing phenylalanine or tryptophan.

v_call: TRBV19; cdr3_length: 13; cdr3_aa: ASSIEVTGAPGYT
v_call: TRBV2; cdr3_length: 10; cdr3_aa: ASGQLTYEQY
v_call: TRBV21-1; cdr3_length: 14; cdr3_aa: ASSKKSGQNPYEQY
v_call: TRBV9; cdr3_length: 12; cdr3_aa: ASSVTGAGETQY
v_call: TRBV6-5; cdr3_length: 11; cdr3_aa: ASSYATGYGYT
v_call: TRBV6-5; cdr3_length: 9; cdr3_aa: ASRNKRRYT
v_call: TRBV5-8; cdr3_length: 9; cdr3_aa: ASRGLNTIY
v_call: TRBV2; cdr3_length: 13; cdr3_aa: ASRGYETTTGELF
v_call: TRBV6-1; cdr3_length: 12; cdr3_aa: ASTQTGQGNTIY
v_call: TRBV5-1; cdr3_length: 14; cdr3_aa: ASSLGQGDRGLGAF
v_call: TRBV9; cdr3_length: 13; cdr3_aa: ASSATGPRGNEQF
v_call: TRBV5-4; cdr3_length: 13; cdr3_aa: ASSLGGAEGTEAF
v_call: TRBV7-4; cdr3_length: 17; cdr3_aa: ASSSNQPGEVSPYQPQH
v_call: TRBV28; cdr3_length: 12; cdr3_aa: AGGGTGRSYEQY
v_call: TRBV28; cdr3_length: 10; cdr3_aa: ASSEGNTEAF
v_call: TRBV7-6; cdr3_length: 11; cdr3_aa: ASSLVRGPTQY
v_call: TRBV9; cdr3_length: 11; cdr3_aa: ASSPTVSYEQY
v_call: TRBV7-2; cdr3_length: 13; cdr3_aa: ASSLQAGATDTQY
v_call: TRBV30; cdr3_length: 11; cdr3_aa: AWSRARGSPLH
v_call: TRBV6-5; cdr3_length: 11; cdr3_aa: ASSKFRDQPQH
v_call: TRBV19; cdr3_length: 12; cdr3_aa: ASSPFSGVDTQY
v_call: TRBV9; cdr3_length: 17; cdr3_aa: ASSGTSGRGPRWDNEQF
v_call: TRBV6-1; cdr3_length: 10; cdr3_aa: ASSGPYNEQF
v_call: TRBV29-1; cdr3_length: 11; cdr3_aa: SVGVSGANVLT
v_call: TRBV2; cdr3_length: 13; cdr3_aa: ASTTSGSNTGELF
v_call: TRBV11-2; cdr3_length: 12; cdr3_aa: ASSQGQTNSPLH
v_call: TRBV11-2; cdr3_length: 14; cdr3_aa: ASSLVSLAGTDTQY
v_call: TRBV10-3; cdr3_length: 11; cdr3_aa: AIKAGPIYGYT
v_call: TRBV4-3; cdr3_length: 12; cdr3_aa: ASSPGQGAYGYT
v_call: TRBV27; cdr3_length: 12; cdr3_aa: ASRGSSYNSPLH
v_call: TRBV30; cdr3_length: 11; cdr3_aa: AWAAGVTGELF
v_call: TRBV4-1; cdr3_length: 14; cdr3_aa: ASSQEGRPYNSPLH
v_call: TRBV10-3; cdr3_length: 12; cdr3_aa: AISDTGGSGEQY
v_call: TRBV25-1; cdr3_length: 15; cdr3_aa: ASSPGTSGRWYNEQF
v_call: TRBV9; cdr3_length: 15; cdr3_aa: ASSDRDRGRVRTEAF
v_call: TRBV5-6; cdr3_length: 12; cdr3_aa: ASSLWGANGGYT
v_call: TRBV7-9; cdr3_length: 13; cdr3_aa: ASSLEGGGTYEQY
v_call: TRBV4-2; cdr3_length: 12; cdr3_aa: ASSQDRLNTEAF
v_call: TRBV15; cdr3_length: 14; cdr3_aa: ATSRGGTAKNYGYT
v_call: TRBV7-2; cdr3_length: 13; cdr3_aa: ASSRGQNLQNEQF
v_call: TRBV10-3; cdr3_length: 11; cdr3_aa: ATFDSRIHEAF
v_call: TRBV30; cdr3_length: 10; cdr3_aa: AWSFLDRSSH
v_call: TRBV7-9; cdr3_length: 17; cdr3_aa: ASSLVCYEWGRVSYEQY
v_call: TRBV4-3; cdr3_length: 14; cdr3_aa: ASSQMPTLFGDEQF
v_call: TRBV4-1; cdr3_length: 15; cdr3_aa: ASSQRDFLSSTDTQY
v_call: TRBV5-1; cdr3_length: 12; cdr3_aa: ASSPGLTITEAF
v_call: TRBV27; cdr3_length: 15; cdr3_aa: ASSPYWVGGDNNEQF
v_call: TRBV11-2; cdr3_length: 13; cdr3_aa: ASSFRGRAGGEQF
v_call: TRBV5-4; cdr3_length: 12; cdr3_aa: ASSPTGITYEQY
v_call: TRBV30; cdr3_length: 12; cdr3_aa: AWSDGTGNSPLH
v_call: TRBV28; cdr3_length: 13; cdr3_aa: ASGGGGKATYEQY
v_call: TRBV29-1; cdr3_length: 14; cdr3_aa: SVVQTPKNLRSEQY
v_call: TRBV25-1; cdr3_length: 13; cdr3_aa: ASSQIGASTDTQY